This TCR beta chain was recorded in a study of identical twins. CDR1 and CDR2 from the germline V gene are SGDLS and YYNGEE. Losses at the gene ends were 4 bases for V and 6 bases for J; bases not matched to a gene: 14. CDR3 size: 16 residues. TCRdb reprocessed the 5' RACE reads with MiXCR, giving one entry per CDR3 protein. Of some 440,000 distinct CDR3 sequences listed, 20% to 25% are singletons. The sample was also linked to a second study, of T cells expressing NK-cell markers.

The chain uses TRBV9 and TRBJ2-3, with TRBD1 matching 7 bases. The sequenced sample consisted of CD4+ T cells sorted from blood. The sequence came from a woman aged 18 to 35 in good health. The CDR3 DNA sequence: TGTGCCAGCAGCCCCCGGGACAGAGGTTCCGGCGATACGCAGTATTTT. It codes for CASSPRDRGSGDTQYF.